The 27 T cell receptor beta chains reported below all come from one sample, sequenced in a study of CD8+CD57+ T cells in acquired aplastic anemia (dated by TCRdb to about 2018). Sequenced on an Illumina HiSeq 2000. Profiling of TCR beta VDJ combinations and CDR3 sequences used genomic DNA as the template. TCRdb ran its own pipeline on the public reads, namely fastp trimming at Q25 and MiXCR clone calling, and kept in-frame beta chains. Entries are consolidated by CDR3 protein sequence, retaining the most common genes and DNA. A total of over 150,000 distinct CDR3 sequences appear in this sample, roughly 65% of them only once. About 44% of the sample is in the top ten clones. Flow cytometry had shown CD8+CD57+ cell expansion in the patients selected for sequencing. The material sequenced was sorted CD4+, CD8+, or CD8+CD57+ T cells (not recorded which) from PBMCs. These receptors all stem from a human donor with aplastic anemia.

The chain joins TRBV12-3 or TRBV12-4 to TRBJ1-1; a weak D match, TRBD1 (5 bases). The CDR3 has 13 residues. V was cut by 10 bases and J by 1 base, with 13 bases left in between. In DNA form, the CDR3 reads TGTGCCAACGCCTTGACAGCGAACACTGAAGCTTTCTTT. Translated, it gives CANALTANTEAFF.

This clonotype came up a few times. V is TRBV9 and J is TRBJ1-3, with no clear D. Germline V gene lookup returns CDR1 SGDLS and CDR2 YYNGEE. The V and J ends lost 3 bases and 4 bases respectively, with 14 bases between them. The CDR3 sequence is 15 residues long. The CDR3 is CASSELSSAGNTIYF. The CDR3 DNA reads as TGTGCCAGCAGCGAGCTGTCCTCCGCCGGAAACACCATATATTTT. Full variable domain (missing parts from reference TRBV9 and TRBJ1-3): DSGVTQTPKHLITATGQRVTLRCSPRSGDLSVYWYQQSLDQGLQFLIQYYNGEERAKGNILERFSAQQFPDLHSELNLSSLELGDSALYFCASSELSSAGNTIYFGEGSWLTVV.

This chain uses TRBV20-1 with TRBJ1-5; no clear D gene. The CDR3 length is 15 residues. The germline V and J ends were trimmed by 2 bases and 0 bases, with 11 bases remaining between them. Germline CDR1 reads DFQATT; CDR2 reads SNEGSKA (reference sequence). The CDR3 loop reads CSARWADYSNQPQHF. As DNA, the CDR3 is TGCAGTGCTAGATGGGCAGATTATAGCAATCAGCCCCAGCATTTT.

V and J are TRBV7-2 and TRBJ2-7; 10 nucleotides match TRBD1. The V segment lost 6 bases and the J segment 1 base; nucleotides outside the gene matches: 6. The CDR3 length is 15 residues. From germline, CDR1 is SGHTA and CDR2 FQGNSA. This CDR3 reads CASSPGQGVSYEQYF. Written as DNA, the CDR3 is TGTGCCAGCAGTCCAGGACAGGGGGTTTCCTACGAGCAGTACTTC.

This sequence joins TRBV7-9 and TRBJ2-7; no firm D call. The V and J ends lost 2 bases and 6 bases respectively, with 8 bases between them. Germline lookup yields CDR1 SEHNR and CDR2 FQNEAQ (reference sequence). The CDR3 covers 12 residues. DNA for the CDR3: TGTGCCAGCAGCTTAAAAGTAGCCGAGCAGTACTTC. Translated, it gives CASSLKVAEQYF.

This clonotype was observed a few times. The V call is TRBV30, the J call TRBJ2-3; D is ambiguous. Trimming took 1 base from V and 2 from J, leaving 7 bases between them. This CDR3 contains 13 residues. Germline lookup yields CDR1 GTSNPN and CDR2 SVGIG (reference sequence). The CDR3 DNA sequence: TGTGCCTGGAGTGAGTGGGTCACAGATACGCAGTATTTT. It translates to CAWSEWVTDTQYF.

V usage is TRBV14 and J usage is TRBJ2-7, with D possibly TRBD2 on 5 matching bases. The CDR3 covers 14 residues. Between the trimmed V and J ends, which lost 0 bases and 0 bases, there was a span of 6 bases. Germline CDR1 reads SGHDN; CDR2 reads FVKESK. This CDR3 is CASSQDLASYEQYF. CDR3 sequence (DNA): TGTGCCAGCAGCCAAGATCTAGCCTCCTACGAGCAGTACTTC.

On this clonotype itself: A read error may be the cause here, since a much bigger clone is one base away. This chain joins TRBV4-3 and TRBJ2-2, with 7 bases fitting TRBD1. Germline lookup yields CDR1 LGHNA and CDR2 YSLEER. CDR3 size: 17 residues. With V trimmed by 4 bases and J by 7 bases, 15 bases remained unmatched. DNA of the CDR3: TGCGCCAGCAGCCTGTCCCTCCGTGAACAGGGGAACGGGGAGCTGTTTTTT. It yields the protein CASSLSLREQGNGELFF.

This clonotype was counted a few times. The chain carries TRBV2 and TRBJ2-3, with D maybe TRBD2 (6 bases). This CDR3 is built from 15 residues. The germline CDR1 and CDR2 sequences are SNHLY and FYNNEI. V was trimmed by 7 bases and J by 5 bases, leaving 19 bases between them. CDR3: CASNKGGAGRDTQYF. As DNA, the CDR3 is TGTGCCAGCAATAAGGGCGGGGCCGGCAGAGATACGCAGTATTTT.

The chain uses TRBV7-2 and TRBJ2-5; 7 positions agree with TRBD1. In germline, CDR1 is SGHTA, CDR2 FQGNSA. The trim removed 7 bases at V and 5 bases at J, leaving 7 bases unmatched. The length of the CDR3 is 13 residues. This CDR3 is CASTRQGGETQYF. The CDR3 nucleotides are TGTGCCAGCACCCGACAGGGTGGGGAGACCCAGTACTTC.

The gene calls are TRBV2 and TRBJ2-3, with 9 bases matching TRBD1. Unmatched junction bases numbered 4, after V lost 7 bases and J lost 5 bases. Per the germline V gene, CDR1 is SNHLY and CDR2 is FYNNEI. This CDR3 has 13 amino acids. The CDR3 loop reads CASTLTGGDTQYF. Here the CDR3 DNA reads TGTGCCAGCACCCTGACAGGGGGAGATACGCAGTATTTT.

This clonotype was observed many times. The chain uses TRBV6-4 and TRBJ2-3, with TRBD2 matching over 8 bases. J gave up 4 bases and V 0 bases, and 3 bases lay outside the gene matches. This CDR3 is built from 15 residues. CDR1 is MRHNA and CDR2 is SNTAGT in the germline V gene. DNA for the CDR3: TGTGCCAGCAGTGACTCGACGGGGGGGCCAGATACGCAGTATTTT. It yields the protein CASSDSTGGPDTQYF.

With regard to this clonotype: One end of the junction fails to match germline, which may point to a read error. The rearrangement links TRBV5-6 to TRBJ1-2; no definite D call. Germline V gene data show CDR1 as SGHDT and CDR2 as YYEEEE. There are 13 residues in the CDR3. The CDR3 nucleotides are TGTGCCGGCAGCTTGGGGTTTCCTTATGGCTACACCTTC. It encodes CAGSLGFPYGYTF.

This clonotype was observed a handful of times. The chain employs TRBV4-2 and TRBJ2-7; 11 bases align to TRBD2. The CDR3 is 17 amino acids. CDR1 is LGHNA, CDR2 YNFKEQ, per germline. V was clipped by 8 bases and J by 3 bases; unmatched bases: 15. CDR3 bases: TGTGCCAGCGGACGGTTGCTAGCGGGGGGCCTTGACTACGAGCAGTACTTC. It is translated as CASGRLLAGGLDYEQYF.

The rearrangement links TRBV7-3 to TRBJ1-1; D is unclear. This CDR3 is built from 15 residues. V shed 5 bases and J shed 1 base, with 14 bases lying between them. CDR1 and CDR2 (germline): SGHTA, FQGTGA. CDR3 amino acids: CASSLQNLQNTEAFF. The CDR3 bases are TGTGCCAGCAGCCTCCAAAATCTCCAGAACACTGAAGCTTTCTTT.

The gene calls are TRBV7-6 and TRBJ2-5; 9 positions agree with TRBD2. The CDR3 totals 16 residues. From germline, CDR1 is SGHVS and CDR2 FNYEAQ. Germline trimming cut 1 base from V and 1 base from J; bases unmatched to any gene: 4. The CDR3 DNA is TGTGCCAGCAGCTTAGGGGCGGGGGGGGTCCAAGAGACCCAGTACTTC. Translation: CASSLGAGGVQETQYF. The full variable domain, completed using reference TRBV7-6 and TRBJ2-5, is GAGVSQSPRYKVTKRGQDVALRCDPISGHVSLYWYRQALGQGPEFLTYFNYEAQQDKSGLPNDRFSAERPEGSISTLTIQRTEQRDSAMYRCASSLGAGGVQETQYFGPGTRLLVL.

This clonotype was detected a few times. The CDR3 protein is CAIGAARDSGLPLHF. The CDR3 bases are TGTGCCATCGGAGCAGCGCGGGACAGCGGACTTCCCCTCCACTTT. The chain joins TRBV10-3 to TRBJ1-6, with TRBD1 identical over 7 bases. This CDR3 has 15 residues. Unmatched junction bases numbered 17, after V lost 8 bases and J lost 13 bases. Germline values: CDR1 ENHRY, CDR2 SYGVKD.

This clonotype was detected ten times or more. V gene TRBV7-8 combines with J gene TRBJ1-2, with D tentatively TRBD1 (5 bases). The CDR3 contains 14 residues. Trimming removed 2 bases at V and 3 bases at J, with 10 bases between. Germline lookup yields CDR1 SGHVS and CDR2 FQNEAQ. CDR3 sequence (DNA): TGTGCCAGCAGCTTAACTGGGGGACACTATGGCTACACCTTC. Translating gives CASSLTGGHYGYTF.

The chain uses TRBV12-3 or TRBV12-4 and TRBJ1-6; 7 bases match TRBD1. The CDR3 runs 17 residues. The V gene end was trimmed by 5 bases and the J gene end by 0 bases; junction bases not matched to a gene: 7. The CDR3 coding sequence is TGTGCCAGCAGTCTAACAGGGGACCTCTCCTATAATTCACCCCTCCACTTT. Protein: CASSLTGDLSYNSPLHF.

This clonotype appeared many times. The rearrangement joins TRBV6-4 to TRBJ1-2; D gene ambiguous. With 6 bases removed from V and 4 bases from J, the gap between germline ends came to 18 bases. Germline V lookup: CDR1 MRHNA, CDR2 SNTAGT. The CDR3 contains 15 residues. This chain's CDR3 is CASRERAAFSYGYTF. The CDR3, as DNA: TGTGCCAGCAGAGAAAGGGCAGCATTTAGCTATGGCTACACCTTC.

The CDR3 loop is CASTPPLRLRDKYNEQFF. CDR3 DNA: TGTGCCAGCACCCCTCCTCTTCGGTTACGGGACAAATACAATGAGCAGTTCTTC. This chain joins TRBV7-8 and TRBJ2-1, with D tentatively TRBD1 (6 bases). The CDR3 length is 18 residues. Per germline, CDR1 SGHVS and CDR2 FQNEAQ. V gave up 7 bases and J gave up 4 bases, with 26 bases separating them.

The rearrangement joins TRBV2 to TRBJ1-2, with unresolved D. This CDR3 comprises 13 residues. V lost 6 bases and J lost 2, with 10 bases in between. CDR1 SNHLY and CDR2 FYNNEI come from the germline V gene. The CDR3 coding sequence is TGTGCCAGCAGCGGTTGGCAGAACTATGGCTACACCTTC. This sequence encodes CASSGWQNYGYTF. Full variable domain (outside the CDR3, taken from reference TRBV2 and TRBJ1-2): EPEVTQTPSHQVTQMGQEVILRCVPISNHLYFYWYRQILGQKVEFLVSFYNNEISEKSEIFDDQFSVERPDGSNFTLKIRSTKLEDSAMYFCASSGWQNYGYTFGSGTRLTVV.

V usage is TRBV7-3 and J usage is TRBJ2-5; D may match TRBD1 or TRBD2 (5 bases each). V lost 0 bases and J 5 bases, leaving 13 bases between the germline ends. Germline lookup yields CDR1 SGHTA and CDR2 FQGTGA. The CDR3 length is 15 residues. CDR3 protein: CASSLTGAEGETQYF. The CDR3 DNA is TGTGCCAGCAGCTTAACCGGGGCCGAAGGGGAGACCCAGTACTTC.

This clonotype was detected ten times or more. CDR3 loop: CASSLGSGANVLTF. The CDR3 DNA follows: TGTGCCAGCAGCTTGGGGTCTGGGGCCAACGTCCTGACTTTC. The chain uses TRBV7-6 and TRBJ2-6, with unresolved D. This CDR3 region has 14 residues. V lost 3 bases to trimming and J lost 1 base, with 4 bases between them. CDR1 and CDR2 from the germline V gene are SGHVS and FNYEAQ.

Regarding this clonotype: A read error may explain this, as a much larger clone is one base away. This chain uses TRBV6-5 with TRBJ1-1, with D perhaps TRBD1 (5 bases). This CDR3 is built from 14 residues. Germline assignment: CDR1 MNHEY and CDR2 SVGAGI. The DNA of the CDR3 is TGTGCCGGCAGTTATGTCCTAGACGGGGCACTCGCTTTCTTT. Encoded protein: CAGSYVLDGALAFF.

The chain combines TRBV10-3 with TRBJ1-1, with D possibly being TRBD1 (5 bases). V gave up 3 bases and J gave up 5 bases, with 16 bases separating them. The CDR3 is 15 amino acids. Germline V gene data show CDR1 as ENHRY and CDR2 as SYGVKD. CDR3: CAISEGPGSGTEAFF. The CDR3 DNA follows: TGTGCCATCAGTGAAGGCCCAGGGTCGGGGACTGAAGCTTTCTTT.

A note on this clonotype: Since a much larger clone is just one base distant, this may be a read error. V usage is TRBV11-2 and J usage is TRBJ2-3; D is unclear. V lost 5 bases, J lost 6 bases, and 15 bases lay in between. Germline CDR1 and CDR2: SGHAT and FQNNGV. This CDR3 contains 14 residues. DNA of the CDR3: TGTGCCAGCAGCCCCGAGTCCCGCGAGGATACGCAGTATTTT. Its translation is CASSPESREDTQYF. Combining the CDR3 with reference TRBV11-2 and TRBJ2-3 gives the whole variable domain EAGVAQSPRYKIIEKRQSVAFWCNPISGHATLYWYQQILGQGPKLLIQFQNNGVVDDSQLPKDRFSAERLKGVDSTLKIQPAKLEDSAVYLCASSPESREDTQYFGPGTRLTVL.